The sequence of this TCR beta chain was determined in a study of T cell responses to AZD1222 COVID-19 vaccine. The CDR3 consists of 12 residues. V was pared by 5 bases and J by 5 bases, with 10 bases between. Germline V gene data show CDR1 as SGHRS and CDR2 as YFSETQ. Generated by immunoSEQ multiplex PCR, the TCRdb table keeps only in-frame clones and is missing some. In the table there are about 120,000 clones, around 80% of which are singletons. The chain is built from TRBV5-1 and TRBJ1-2; D might be TRBD1 (5 bases). The sequenced sample was peripheral blood, obtained on day 0 of AZD1222 vaccination. The sequence was collected from an adult in good health. The CDR3 region has the DNA TGCGCCAGCAGGGAAGGGGAGTATGGCTACACCTTC. Protein sequence: CASREGEYGYTF. The variable domain in full, completed from reference TRBV5-1 and TRBJ1-2, reads KAGVTQTPRYLIKTRGQQVTLSCSPISGHRSVSWYQQTPGQGLQFLFEYFSETQRNKGNFPGRFSGRQFSNSRSEMNVSTLELGDSALYLCASREGEYGYTFGSGTRLTVV.